The clone carrying this TCR beta chain came up a few times. Germline CDR1 LNHNV, CDR2 YYDKDF (reference sequence). Trimming shortened V by 0 bases and J by 3 bases, and 9 bases separated the two germline ends. This CDR3 has 15 amino acids. A single record per CDR3 protein comes from TCRdb applying MiXCR to the RT-PCR reads. The sample includes 900,000 to 1,000,000 distinct CDR3 sequences, more than 15% of them seen just once. The data are from a study of patients and donors after allogeneic stem cell transplantation. The origin of this receptor is a human donor who was either an allogeneic HSCT recipient or a stem cell or donor lymphocyte infusion donor (not recorded which). It is not recorded whose cells these are; they may come from a transplant donor. The chain uses TRBV15 and TRBJ2-1; D is unclear. Source material: blood, either unsorted or a sorted T cell fraction (not recorded which). CDR3 DNA: TGTGCCACCAGCAGAGATCGCGACAACTACAATGAGCAGTTCTTC. This codes for CATSRDRDNYNEQFF.